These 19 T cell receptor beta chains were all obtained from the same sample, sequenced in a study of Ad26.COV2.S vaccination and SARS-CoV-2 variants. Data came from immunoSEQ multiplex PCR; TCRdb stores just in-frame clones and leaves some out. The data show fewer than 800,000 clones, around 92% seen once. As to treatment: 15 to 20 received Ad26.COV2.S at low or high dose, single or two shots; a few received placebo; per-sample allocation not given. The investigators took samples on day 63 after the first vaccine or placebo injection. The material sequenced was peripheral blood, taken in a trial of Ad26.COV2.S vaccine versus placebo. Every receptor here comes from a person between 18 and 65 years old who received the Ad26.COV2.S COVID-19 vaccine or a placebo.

The CDR3 bases are TGTGCCAGCAGTGAATACGACAGGAGCTCTGGAAACACCATATATTTT. Translated, it gives CASSEYDRSSGNTIYF. The chain has TRBV25-1 and TRBJ1-3; D possibly corresponds to TRBD1 (6 bases). The CDR3 runs 16 residues. Trimming left V 0 bases short and J 0 bases short, with 9 bases between. In germline, CDR1 is MGHDK, CDR2 SYGVNS.

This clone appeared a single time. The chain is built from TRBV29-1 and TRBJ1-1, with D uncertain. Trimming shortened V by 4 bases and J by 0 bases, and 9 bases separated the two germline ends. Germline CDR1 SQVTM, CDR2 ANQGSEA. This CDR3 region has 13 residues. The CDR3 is CSVGVFMNTEAFF. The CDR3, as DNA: TGCAGCGTTGGAGTTTTCATGAACACTGAAGCTTTCTTT.

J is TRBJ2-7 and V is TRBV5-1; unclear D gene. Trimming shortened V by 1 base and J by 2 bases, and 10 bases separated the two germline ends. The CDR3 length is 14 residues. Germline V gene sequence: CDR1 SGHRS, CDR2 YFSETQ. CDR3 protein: CASSLTDPAYEQYF. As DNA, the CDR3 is TGCGCCAGCAGCTTGACGGACCCCGCCTACGAGCAGTACTTC.

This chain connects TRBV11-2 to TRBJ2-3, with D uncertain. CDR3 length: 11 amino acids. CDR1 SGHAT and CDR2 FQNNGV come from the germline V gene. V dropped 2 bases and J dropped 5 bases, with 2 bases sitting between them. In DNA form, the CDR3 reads TGTGCCAGCAGCTTATTAGATACGCAGTATTTT. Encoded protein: CASSLLDTQYF.

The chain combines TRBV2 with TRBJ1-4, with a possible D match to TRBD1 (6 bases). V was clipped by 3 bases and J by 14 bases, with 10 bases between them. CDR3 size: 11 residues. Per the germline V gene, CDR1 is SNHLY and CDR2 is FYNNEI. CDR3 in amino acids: CASSDRDKLFF. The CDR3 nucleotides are TGTGCCAGCAGTGATCGGGACAAGCTGTTTTTT.

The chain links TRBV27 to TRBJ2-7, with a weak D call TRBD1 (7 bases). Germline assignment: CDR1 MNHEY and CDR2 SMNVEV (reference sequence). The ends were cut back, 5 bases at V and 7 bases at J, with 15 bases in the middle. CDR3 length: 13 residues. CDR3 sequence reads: CASSTRQGGEQYF. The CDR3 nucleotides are TGTGCCAGCAGTACGCGACAGGGAGGTGAGCAGTACTTC.

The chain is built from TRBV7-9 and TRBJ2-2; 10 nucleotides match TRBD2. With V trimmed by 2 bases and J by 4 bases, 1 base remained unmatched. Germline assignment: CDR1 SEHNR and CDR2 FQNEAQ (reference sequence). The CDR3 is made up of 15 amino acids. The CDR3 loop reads CASSLLAGATGELFF. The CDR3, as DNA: TGTGCCAGCAGCTTACTAGCGGGAGCCACCGGGGAGCTGTTTTTT.

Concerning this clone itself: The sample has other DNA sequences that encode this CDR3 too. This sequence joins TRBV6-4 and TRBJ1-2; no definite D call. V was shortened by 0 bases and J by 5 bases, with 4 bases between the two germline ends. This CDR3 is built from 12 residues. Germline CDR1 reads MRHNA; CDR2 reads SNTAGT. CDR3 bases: TGTGCCAGCAGTGACTCGGGATATGGCTACACCTTC. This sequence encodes CASSDSGYGYTF.

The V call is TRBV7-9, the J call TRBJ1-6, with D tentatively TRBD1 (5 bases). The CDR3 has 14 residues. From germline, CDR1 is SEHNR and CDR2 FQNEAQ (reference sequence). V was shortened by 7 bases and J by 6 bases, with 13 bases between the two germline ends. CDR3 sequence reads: CASTPGGGNSPLHF. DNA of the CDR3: TGTGCCAGCACCCCGGGGGGGGGTAATTCACCCCTCCACTTT.

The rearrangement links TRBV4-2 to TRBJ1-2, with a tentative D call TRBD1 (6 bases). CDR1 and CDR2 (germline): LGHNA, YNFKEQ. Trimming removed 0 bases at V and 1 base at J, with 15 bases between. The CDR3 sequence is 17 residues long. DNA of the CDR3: TGTGCCAGCAGCCAAGATTGGGTCCAGGGGCGTAACTATGGCTACACCTTC. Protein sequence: CASSQDWVQGRNYGYTF.

The CDR3 region has the DNA TGTGCCAGTAGTATGCCCGCCCACTCGGGCACTGAAGCTTTCTTT. This sequence encodes CASSMPAHSGTEAFF. The chain uses TRBV19 and TRBJ1-1; no firm D call. Looked up from germline, CDR1 is LNHDA and CDR2 is SQIVND (reference sequence). The V gene lost 3 bases and the J gene lost 4 bases, with 15 bases spanning the gap. The CDR3 covers 15 residues.

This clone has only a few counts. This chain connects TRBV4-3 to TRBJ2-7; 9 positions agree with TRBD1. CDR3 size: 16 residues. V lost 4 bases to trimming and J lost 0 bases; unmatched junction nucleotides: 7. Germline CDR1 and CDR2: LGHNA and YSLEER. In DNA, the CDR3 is TGCGCCAGCAGCCTCGACAGGGGGTCGGGCTCCTACGAGCAGTACTTC. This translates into CASSLDRGSGSYEQYF.

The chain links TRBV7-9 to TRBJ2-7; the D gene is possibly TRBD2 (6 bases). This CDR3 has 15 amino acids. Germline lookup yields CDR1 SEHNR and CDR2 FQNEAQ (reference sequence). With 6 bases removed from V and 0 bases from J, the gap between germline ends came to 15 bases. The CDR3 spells CASRRGPQPSYEQYF. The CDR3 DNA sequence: TGTGCCAGCAGGCGGGGACCGCAACCCTCCTACGAGCAGTACTTC.

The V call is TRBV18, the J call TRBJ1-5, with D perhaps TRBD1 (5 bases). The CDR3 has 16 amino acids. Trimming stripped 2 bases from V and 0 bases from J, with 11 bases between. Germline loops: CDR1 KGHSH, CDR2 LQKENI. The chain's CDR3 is CASSPESRDSNQPQHF. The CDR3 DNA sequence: TGTGCCAGCTCACCAGAGAGCAGGGATAGCAATCAGCCCCAGCATTTT.

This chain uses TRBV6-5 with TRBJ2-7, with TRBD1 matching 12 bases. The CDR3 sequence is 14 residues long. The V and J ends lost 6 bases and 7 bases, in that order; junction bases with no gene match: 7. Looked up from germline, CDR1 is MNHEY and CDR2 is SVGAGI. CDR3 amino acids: CASSSGQGAREQYF. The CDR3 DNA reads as TGTGCCAGCAGCTCGGGACAGGGGGCGCGGGAGCAGTACTTC.

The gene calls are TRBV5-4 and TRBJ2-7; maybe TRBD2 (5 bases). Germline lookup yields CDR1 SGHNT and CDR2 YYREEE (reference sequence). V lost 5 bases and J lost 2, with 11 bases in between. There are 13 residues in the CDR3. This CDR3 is CASRAGATYEQYF. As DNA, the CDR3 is TGTGCCAGCAGGGCGGGTGCGACCTACGAGCAGTACTTC.

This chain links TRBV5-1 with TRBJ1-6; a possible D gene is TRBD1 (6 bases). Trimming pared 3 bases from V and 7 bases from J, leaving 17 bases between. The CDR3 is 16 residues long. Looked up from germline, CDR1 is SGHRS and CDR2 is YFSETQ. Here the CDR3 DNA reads TGCGCCAGCAGCTCACAGGGCCCGCCTGGGAATTCACCCCTCCACTTT. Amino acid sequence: CASSSQGPPGNSPLHF.

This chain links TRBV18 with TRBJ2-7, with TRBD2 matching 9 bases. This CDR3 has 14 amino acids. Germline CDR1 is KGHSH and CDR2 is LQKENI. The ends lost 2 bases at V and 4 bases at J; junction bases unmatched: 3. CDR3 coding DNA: TGTGCCAGCTCACCAAGGAGCGGGGGGTACGAGCAGTACTTC. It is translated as CASSPRSGGYEQYF.

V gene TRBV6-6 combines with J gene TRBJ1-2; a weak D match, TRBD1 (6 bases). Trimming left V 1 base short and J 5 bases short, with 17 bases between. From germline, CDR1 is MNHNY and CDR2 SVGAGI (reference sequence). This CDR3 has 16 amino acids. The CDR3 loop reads CASSYFPNYRDYGYTF. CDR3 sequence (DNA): TGTGCCAGCAGTTACTTCCCCAATTACAGGGATTATGGCTACACCTTC.